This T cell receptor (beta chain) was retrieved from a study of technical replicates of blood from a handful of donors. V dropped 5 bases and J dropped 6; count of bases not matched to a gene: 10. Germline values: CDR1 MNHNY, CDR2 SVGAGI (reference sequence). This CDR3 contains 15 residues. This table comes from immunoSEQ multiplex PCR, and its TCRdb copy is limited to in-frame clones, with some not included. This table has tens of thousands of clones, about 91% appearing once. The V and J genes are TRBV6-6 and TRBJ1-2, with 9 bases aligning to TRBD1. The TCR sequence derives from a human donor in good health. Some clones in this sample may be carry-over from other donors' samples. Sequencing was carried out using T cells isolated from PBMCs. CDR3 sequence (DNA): TGTGCCAGCAGTAAAGAACCGGGACAGGGAAATGGCTACACCTTC. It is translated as CASSKEPGQGNGYTF.